These 25 T cell receptor beta chains were all obtained from the same sample, sequenced in a study of blood T cell repertoires in COVID-19. TCRdb's table, derived via immunoSEQ multiplex PCR, lists solely in-frame clones and lacks some. The profile covers 60,000 to 75,000 clones, with over 75% appearing a single time and 6.6% taken by the ten largest. The sequenced sample consisted of peripheral blood. These receptors came from a man in his forties or fifties with active COVID-19.

This clone was seen only a few times. The CDR3 DNA follows: TGCAGCGTTGTCCCGGTCGGCACTGAAGCTTTCTTT. Amino acids: CSVVPVGTEAFF. The V and J genes are TRBV29-1 and TRBJ1-1, with D unclear. The CDR3 spans 12 residues. V lost 4 bases, J lost 4 bases, and 10 bases lay in between. Germline-derived CDR1 and CDR2 are SQVTM and ANQGSEA.

The CDR3 here is CASSTPGGVYEQYF. The CDR3 DNA sequence: TGTGCCAGTAGTACGCCGGGAGGGGTCTACGAGCAGTACTTC. The chain links TRBV19 to TRBJ2-7; the match to TRBD2 covers 8 bases. Germline V gene data show CDR1 as LNHDA and CDR2 as SQIVND (reference sequence). V lost 4 bases to trimming and J lost 3 bases; unmatched junction nucleotides: 5. CDR3 length: 14 amino acids.

The chain combines TRBV19 with TRBJ2-1; 11 bases line up with TRBD1. Losses at the gene ends were 7 bases for V and 5 bases for J; bases not matched to a gene: 4. The CDR3 sequence is 14 residues long. Germline V CDR1 and CDR2: LNHDA, SQIVND (reference sequence). The CDR3 reads CASMGTGGDNEQFF. The CDR3 nucleotides are TGTGCCAGTATGGGGACAGGGGGGGACAATGAGCAGTTCTTC.

This chain uses TRBV5-1 with TRBJ2-3, with 12 bases identical to TRBD2. Trimming took 4 bases from V and 6 from J; bases not matched to a gene: 3. From germline, CDR1 is SGHRS and CDR2 YFSETQ. CDR3 length: 14 amino acids. The CDR3 sequence: CASSPTSGGDTQYF. The CDR3 DNA reads as TGCGCCAGCAGCCCTACTAGCGGGGGGGATACGCAGTATTTT. Using reference TRBV5-1 and TRBJ2-3 for the parts outside the CDR3, the full variable domain is KAGVTQTPRYLIKTRGQQVTLSCSPISGHRSVSWYQQTPGQGLQFLFEYFSETQRNKGNFPGRFSGRQFSNSRSEMNVSTLELGDSALYLCASSPTSGGDTQYFGPGTRLTVL.

The V and J genes are TRBV6-2 or TRBV6-3 and TRBJ1-6, with 11 bases lining up with TRBD1. In germline, CDR1 is MNHEY, CDR2 SVGEGT. This CDR3 has 15 residues. Trimming removed 5 bases from V and 11 bases from J; junction bases left unmatched: 8. CDR3 coding DNA: TGTGCCAGCAGTGGGCAGGGACAGGGGGTCGCACCCCTCCACTTT. This translates into CASSGQGQGVAPLHF.

This clone has just a few counts. This chain uses TRBV6-5 with TRBJ2-7, with a weak D call TRBD1 (5 bases). Germline V gene sequence: CDR1 MNHEY, CDR2 SVGAGI. The CDR3 consists of 15 residues. V was clipped by 4 bases and J by 3 bases, with 16 bases between them. The CDR3: CASSLQTGAYYEQYF. The CDR3 coding sequence is TGTGCCAGCAGTTTACAAACAGGTGCTTACTACGAGCAGTACTTC.

V is TRBV28 and J is TRBJ2-7; possible D gene TRBD1, 6 bases. The CDR3 runs 14 residues. Trimming took off 5 bases at V and 4 bases at J, with 15 bases between the two ends. Germline loops: CDR1 MDHEN, CDR2 SYDVKM. The CDR3 DNA follows: TGTGCCAGCAGTCTCTCACAGGGACAATACGAGCAGTACTTC. It is translated as CASSLSQGQYEQYF. The variable domain in full, with the rest retrieved from reference TRBV28 and TRBJ2-7, is DVKVTQSSRYLVKRTGEKVFLECVQDMDHENMFWYRQDPGLGLRLIYFSYDVKMKEKGDIPEGYSVSREKKERFSLILESASTNQTSMYLCASSLSQGQYEQYFGPGTRLTVT.

The table lists this clone with a count of one. The chain joins TRBV9 to TRBJ2-3, with TRBD2 matching 9 bases. Trimming took 0 bases from V and 5 from J; bases not matched to a gene: 7. The CDR3 runs to 16 residues. Germline values: CDR1 SGDLS, CDR2 YYNGEE. CDR3 amino acids: CASSVGLAGVGDTQYF. The CDR3 DNA reads as TGTGCCAGCAGCGTAGGGTTAGCGGGAGTGGGAGATACGCAGTATTTT.

This clone has a single count. A much larger clone sits a single nucleotide away, making a read error possible. The rearrangement joins TRBV5-1 to TRBJ1-1, with TRBD1 matching over 7 bases. V lost 4 bases, J lost 1 base, and 4 bases stayed unmatched. The germline V gene has CDR1 SGHRS and CDR2 YFSETQ. The CDR3 runs 14 residues. This chain's CDR3 is CASSPGQPNTEAFF. The CDR3 bases are TGCGCCAGCAGCCCGGGACAGCCGAACACTGAAGCTTTCTTT.

In DNA form, the CDR3 reads TGTGCCAGCAGCTTAATAGCCAGCTGGGCCAACGTCCTGACTTTC. It specifies CASSLIASWANVLTF. The rearrangement joins TRBV7-2 to TRBJ2-6, with D hard to call. The V end lost 2 bases, the J end lost 5 bases, and 10 bases lay between the germline ends. CDR1 and CDR2 from the germline V gene are SGHTA and FQGNSA. CDR3 length equals 15 residues.

This clone showed up just once. V gene TRBV9 combines with J gene TRBJ2-1, with 7 nucleotides matching TRBD1. The CDR3 is 16 amino acids. The V gene's germline CDR1 is SGDLS and CDR2 YYNGEE. V shed 1 base and J 6 bases; nucleotides not matched to a gene: 10. In DNA, the CDR3 is TGTGCCAGCAGCGTATTCACAGGGGCATCATTCAATGAGCAGTTCTTC. The encoded protein is CASSVFTGASFNEQFF.

This chain links TRBV2 with TRBJ2-1, with 10 bases identical to TRBD1. With V trimmed by 5 bases and J by 0 bases, 1 base remained unmatched. CDR1 and CDR2 from the germline V gene are SNHLY and FYNNEI. The length of the CDR3 is 15 residues. This CDR3 reads CASSRTGGSYNEQFF. CDR3 bases: TGTGCCAGCAGTCGGACAGGGGGCTCCTACAATGAGCAGTTCTTC.

This clone appeared once. This sequence joins TRBV19 and TRBJ2-3, with TRBD2 identical over 8 bases. Germline lookup yields CDR1 LNHDA and CDR2 SQIVND (reference sequence). This CDR3 is built from 15 residues. V lost 5 bases and J lost 2; bases outside the gene matches: 6. The CDR3 here is CASSSRGRLTDTQYF. The CDR3 nucleotides read TGTGCCAGTAGTTCCCGCGGGAGGCTCACAGATACGCAGTATTTT.

The V call is TRBV5-1, the J call TRBJ1-1; 7 nucleotides match TRBD1. The length of the CDR3 is 15 residues. In germline, CDR1 is SGHRS, CDR2 YFSETQ. Germline trimming cut 4 bases from V and 0 bases from J; bases unmatched to any gene: 6. The chain's CDR3 is CASSKTGSLNTEAFF. CDR3 bases: TGCGCCAGCAGCAAGACAGGGTCGCTGAACACTGAAGCTTTCTTT.

The J gene is TRBJ2-6, the V gene TRBV27, with D unclear. CDR3 length equals 15 residues. Germline CDR1 and CDR2: MNHEY and SMNVEV (reference sequence). V was pared by 6 bases and J by 0 bases, with 9 bases between. The chain's CDR3 is CASSFKSSGANVLTF. For the CDR3, the DNA is TGTGCCAGCAGCTTCAAGAGCTCTGGGGCCAACGTCCTGACTTTC. Full variable domain (remainder filled in from reference TRBV27 and TRBJ2-6): EAQVTQNPRYLITVTGKKLTVTCSQNMNHEYMSWYRQDPGLGLRQIYYSMNVEVTDKGDVPEGYKVSRKEKRNFPLILESPSPNQTSLYFCASSFKSSGANVLTFGAGSRLTVL.

This clone was detected a few times. This chain connects TRBV28 to TRBJ2-3; 9 positions agree with TRBD2. Germline CDR1 reads MDHEN; CDR2 reads SYDVKM. The CDR3 runs 15 residues. Trimming removed 5 bases from V and 6 bases from J; junction bases left unmatched: 9. The CDR3 loop is CASSIIAGERDTQYF. In nucleotides, the CDR3 is TGTGCCAGCAGTATCATAGCGGGGGAAAGGGATACGCAGTATTTT.

The chain has TRBV6-6 and TRBJ1-1; no reliable D call. This CDR3 is built from 15 residues. The germline V gene encodes CDR1 MNHNY and CDR2 SVGAGI (reference sequence). V was cut by 0 bases and J by 8 bases, with 16 bases left in between. Here the CDR3 DNA reads TGTGCCAGCAGTTACTCGAAGCGGGGTTTGGTGGAAGCTTTCTTT. Its translation is CASSYSKRGLVEAFF.

This chain links TRBV19 with TRBJ1-2; the D is unclear. V gave up 7 bases and J gave up 0 bases, with 12 bases separating them. CDR3 length equals 14 residues. CDR1 LNHDA and CDR2 SQIVND come from the germline V gene (reference sequence). In DNA, the CDR3 is TGTGCCAGTACTTGGGGAGATACTAACTATGGCTACACCTTC. This translates into CASTWGDTNYGYTF. Full variable domain (outside the CDR3, taken from reference TRBV19 and TRBJ1-2): DGGITQSPKYLFRKEGQNVTLSCEQNLNHDAMYWYRQDPGQGLRLIYYSQIVNDFQKGDIAEGYSVSREKKESFPLTVTSAQKNPTAFYLCASTWGDTNYGYTFGSGTRLTVV.

The chain employs TRBV4-3 and TRBJ2-6; the D gene is possibly TRBD2 (6 bases). Germline lookup yields CDR1 LGHNA and CDR2 YSLEER. The V and J ends lost 0 bases and 0 bases respectively, with 15 bases between them. CDR3 size: 19 residues. The CDR3 sequence: CASSQEFLALVSGANVLTF. The CDR3 nucleotides read TGCGCCAGCAGCCAAGAATTCCTAGCGCTAGTCTCTGGGGCCAACGTCCTGACTTTC.

The chain recombines TRBV11-2 with TRBJ1-5; TRBD1 matches at 7 bases. Losses at the gene ends were 5 bases for V and 10 bases for J; bases not matched to a gene: 8. CDR3 length: 13 residues. Looked up from germline, CDR1 is SGHAT and CDR2 is FQNNGV. In DNA, the CDR3 is TGTGCCAGCAGCGCAGGGGGTAGTGGACCCCAGCATTTT. Amino acids: CASSAGGSGPQHF.

The chain uses TRBV20-1 and TRBJ1-5; D ambiguous. CDR1 and CDR2 (germline): DFQATT, SNEGSKA (reference sequence). This CDR3 contains 13 residues. Trimming took off 3 bases at V and 5 bases at J, with 11 bases between the two ends. The CDR3 spells CSASVPGDQPQHF. The CDR3 DNA sequence: TGCAGTGCTAGTGTCCCCGGGGATCAGCCCCAGCATTTT.

The rearrangement uses TRBV7-3 and TRBJ2-5, with 8 bases identical to TRBD2. Germline CDR1 reads SGHTA; CDR2 reads FQGTGA. With V trimmed by 3 bases and J by 4 bases, 7 bases remained unmatched. The CDR3 extends over 15 amino acids. In nucleotides, the CDR3 is TGTGCCAGCAGCTTTTACGGCGGGGGGTTAGAGACCCAGTACTTC. Translating gives CASSFYGGGLETQYF.

The chain couples TRBV5-6 to TRBJ2-7; TRBD1 matches at 8 bases. The length of the CDR3 is 13 residues. Germline CDR1 is SGHDT and CDR2 is YYEEEE. V lost 3 bases and J lost 5; bases outside the gene matches: 4. As DNA, the CDR3 is TGTGCCAGCAGCTCGGGACAGGCCAACGAGCAGTACTTC. Translating gives CASSSGQANEQYF. The variable domain in full, with the rest retrieved from reference TRBV5-6 and TRBJ2-7, is DAGVTQSPTHLIKTRGQQVTLRCSPKSGHDTVSWYQQALGQGPQFIFQYYEEEERQRGNFPDRFSGHQFPNYSSELNVNALLLGDSALYLCASSSGQANEQYFGPGTRLTVT.

As DNA, the CDR3 is TGCAGCCCTTTGACAGGGGGGCCGAACACTGAAGCTTTCTTT. It is translated as CSPLTGGPNTEAFF. The rearrangement links TRBV29-1 to TRBJ1-1; 9 positions agree with TRBD1. Germline assignment: CDR1 SQVTM and CDR2 ANQGSEA. This CDR3 contains 14 residues. V was clipped by 8 bases and J by 1 base; unmatched bases: 8.

This chain links TRBV4-3 with TRBJ2-1; the match to TRBD2 covers 9 bases. The CDR3 is made up of 13 amino acids. Germline values: CDR1 LGHNA, CDR2 YSLEER. V lost 8 bases to trimming and J lost 6 bases; unmatched junction nucleotides: 5. For the CDR3, the DNA is TGCGCCAGCGGGCTAGCGGGGTCCAATGAGCAGTTCTTC. It is translated as CASGLAGSNEQFF.